This TCR beta chain was sequenced in a study of T cell repertoires in cytomegalovirus infection. Study-wide context: Recently identified HLA-C-restricted CMV epitopes and well-studied HLA-B-restricted CMV epitopes were used by the study. Public TCR beta signatures were indicative of both CMV infection and a matching HLA type.

Note on this clonotype: Antigen: not known.

Per germline, CDR1 SGHRS and CDR2 YFSETQ. The germline V and J ends were trimmed by 0 bases and 3 bases, with 10 bases remaining between them. This CDR3 is built from 15 residues. TCRdb re-called the reads through MiXCR, storing one row per CDR3 protein. There are about 770,000 distinct CDR3 sequences in the sample; about 28% occur only once, and less than 15% lies in the top ten. Study-wide results and caveats: Carriers of CMV plus the relevant HLA were identified by cumulative public TCR beta family frequency. HLA-C-restricted, CMV-specific TCR beta clonotypes were dominant ex vivo.

The chain is built from TRBV5-1 and TRBJ2-1, with D perhaps TRBD2 (6 bases). The TCR sequence derives from a human donor in good health (CMV status not recorded). Some clones in this sample may be carry-over from other donors' samples. The sequenced sample was cultured CD8+ T cells from PBMCs, obtained from culture after CMV antigen stimulation. In nucleotides, the CDR3 is TGCGCCAGCAGCTTGGAGGCGGGGATCTACAATGAGCAGTTCTTC. Translated: CASSLEAGIYNEQFF.